This T cell receptor (beta chain) was obtained from a study of PD-L1 blockade in urothelial cancer. A note on this clone: Its antigen is unidentified.

TCRdb keeps only in-frame clones here, not all; method: immunoSEQ multiplex PCR. Found here are about 110,000 clones, roughly 90% of them singletons; the top ten hold around 4%. There are 16 residues in the CDR3. The germline CDR1 and CDR2 sequences are LGHNA and YNFKEQ. With 0 bases removed from V and 3 bases from J, the gap between germline ends came to 11 bases. Time point reported: peripheral blood 6 weeks after treatment start. Notes on the study in general: Below-median blood TCR clonality before treatment forecast better survival.

Material: PBMCs, obtained around atezolizumab (anti-PD-L1) treatment. The TCR comes from a man in his sixties with urothelial cancer. The chain employs TRBV4-2 and TRBJ2-2; possible D gene TRBD2, 5 bases. The CDR3 coding sequence is TGTGCCAGCAGCCAAGATCCGGGATCGGACACCGGGGAGCTGTTTTTT. It encodes CASSQDPGSDTGELFF.